This T cell receptor (beta chain) emerged from a study of identical twins. General study points: Twins' surplus sharing was weaker for beta out-of-frame sequences.

This clonotype was counted at least ten times. What it binds is not known. Using its own MiXCR run on the 5' RACE reads, TCRdb lists one record per CDR3 protein. This sample has approximately 590,000 distinct CDR3 sequences, with just under 10% found just once. The CDR3 covers 16 residues. V was clipped by 1 base and J by 9 bases, with 22 bases between them. The V gene's germline CDR1 is DFQATT and CDR2 SNEGSKA (reference sequence). These same records also appear under a second study, on yellow fever vaccine responses in identical twins.

Sequenced input: PBMCs. V usage is TRBV20-1 and J usage is TRBJ2-1; D call uncertain. This clonotype originated in a woman younger than 30 in good health. Here the CDR3 reads CSARVVSSPSPSEQFF. CDR3 bases: TGCAGTGCTAGAGTCGTTTCCAGCCCTTCCCCGTCTGAGCAGTTCTTC.